Below, 22 T cell receptor beta chains from the same sample are listed, as sequenced in a study of identical twins. MiXCR was run by TCRdb on the 5' RACE reads, yielding one entry per CDR3 protein. In the table there are fewer than 450,000 distinct CDR3 sequences, 9% to 10% of which are singletons. Material for sequencing was naive T cells sorted from blood. These receptor sequences come from a woman between 50 and 59 years old in good health.

A remark on this clonotype: An end of the junction does not agree with germline; a read error may underlie this. The chain is built from TRBV2 and TRBJ1-6; a possible D gene is TRBD1 (5 bases). The CDR3 totals 15 residues. Germline CDR1 reads SNHLY; CDR2 reads FYNNEI. CDR3 amino acids: CASTETGTDFSPLHF. CDR3 coding DNA: TGTGCCAGCACTGAAACCGGGACGGACTTTTCACCCCTCCACTTT.

This clonotype was counted ten times or more. V is TRBV10-3 and J is TRBJ2-3; D unclear. Deletions cut 6 bases from V and 0 bases from J, with 7 bases between. The CDR3 is made up of 13 amino acids. CDR1 and CDR2 (germline): ENHRY, SYGVKD. The CDR3 is CAIRPLSTDTQYF. The CDR3 nucleotides are TGTGCCATCAGACCACTTAGCACAGATACGCAGTATTTT.

This clonotype was recorded a few times. The gene calls are TRBV29-1 and TRBJ1-5, with TRBD1 matching over 10 bases. CDR3 size: 13 residues. From germline, CDR1 is SQVTM and CDR2 ANQGSEA. Trimming took 4 bases from V and 5 from J; bases not matched to a gene: 2. This CDR3 is CSVGQGADQPQHF. In DNA, the CDR3 is TGCAGCGTTGGACAGGGGGCCGATCAGCCCCAGCATTTT.

The sample holds a few counts of this clonotype. The chain uses TRBV12-3 or TRBV12-4 and TRBJ1-2; 7 nucleotides agree with TRBD1. Losses at the gene ends were 3 bases for V and 4 bases for J; bases not matched to a gene: 8. This CDR3 spans 15 amino acids. The DNA of the CDR3 is TGTGCCAGCAGTTTTGAACCGGGACAGAGCTATGGCTACACCTTC. Translation: CASSFEPGQSYGYTF.

This clonotype was recorded many times. V usage is TRBV5-1 and J usage is TRBJ2-7, with 7 bases that match TRBD1. Losses at the gene ends were 3 bases for V and 0 bases for J; bases not matched to a gene: 0. Germline CDR1 reads SGHRS; CDR2 reads YFSETQ. This CDR3 has 13 residues. The CDR3 region is CASSWDSSYEQYV. The CDR3 DNA is TGCGCCAGCAGCTGGGACAGCTCCTACGAGCAGTACGTC.

This clonotype was seen a few times. The V call is TRBV4-1, the J call TRBJ2-3; TRBD2 is a possible D gene (5 bases). V was pared by 1 base and J by 6 bases, with 20 bases between. CDR1 is MGHRA, CDR2 YSYEKL, per germline. This CDR3 contains 17 residues. DNA of the CDR3: TGCGCCAGCAGCCAAGTATCGGGCGGAACGGGGTCTGATACGCAGTATTTT. It encodes CASSQVSGGTGSDTQYF.

This clonotype turned up a few times. This rearrangement joins TRBV5-5 to TRBJ2-1; D ambiguous. V lost 4 bases and J lost 11, with 16 bases in between. CDR3 length: 13 residues. The germline gives CDR1 SGHKS, CDR2 YYEKEE (reference sequence). The CDR3: CASSPHPRNQQFF. CDR3 bases: TGTGCCAGCAGCCCTCATCCACGGAATCAGCAGTTCTTC.

The gene calls are TRBV4-1 and TRBJ2-3, with 13 bases that match TRBD2. V was pared by 2 bases and J by 4 bases, with 9 bases of the junction left unmatched. CDR1 and CDR2 from the germline V gene are MGHRA and YSYEKL. This CDR3 has 18 residues. CDR3 in DNA: TGCGCCAGCAGCCAACCAGCTAGACTAGCGGGAGGTGCAGATACGCAGTATTTT. Amino acids: CASSQPARLAGGADTQYF.

This rearrangement joins TRBV6-5 to TRBJ2-2; D possibly matches TRBD1 or TRBD2 (6 bases each). This CDR3 comprises 19 residues. Between the trimmed V and J ends, which lost 2 bases and 5 bases, there was a span of 24 bases. CDR1 and CDR2 (germline): MNHEY, SVGAGI. The CDR3 DNA follows: TGTGCCAGCAGTTACGGGGGGCAACTGGCTGGCTCCTATACCGGGGAGCTGTTTTTT. Translation: CASSYGGQLAGSYTGELFF.

The CDR3 protein is CAIRLDNTDTQYF. CDR3 in DNA: TGTGCCATCAGGCTGGATAACACAGATACGCAGTATTTT. V and J are TRBV10-3 and TRBJ2-3; D gene uncertain. V lost 6 bases, J lost 2 bases, and 9 bases lay in between. CDR3 length: 13 amino acids. Per germline, CDR1 ENHRY and CDR2 SYGVKD.

This clonotype was counted at least ten times. This chain uses TRBV5-1 with TRBJ2-2; tentative D call: TRBD2 (5 bases). Trimming took off 0 bases at V and 6 bases at J, with 15 bases between the two ends. Germline V gene sequence: CDR1 SGHRS, CDR2 YFSETQ. The CDR3 has 16 residues. The CDR3 DNA is TGCGCCAGCAGCTTGGCCGCTAGCTCCTTATCCGGGGAGCTGTTTTTT. Protein sequence: CASSLAASSLSGELFF. The complete variable domain, with remaining parts taken from reference TRBV5-1 and TRBJ2-2, reads KAGVTQTPRYLIKTRGQQVTLSCSPISGHRSVSWYQQTPGQGLQFLFEYFSETQRNKGNFPGRFSGRQFSNSRSEMNVSTLELGDSALYLCASSLAASSLSGELFFGEGSRLTVL.

There are many counts of this clonotype. The chain couples TRBV18 to TRBJ1-2; D remains ambiguous. The germline CDR1 and CDR2 sequences are KGHSH and LQKENI. The CDR3 is 13 residues long. V shed 5 bases and J shed 5 bases, with 12 bases lying between them. CDR3 sequence (DNA): TGTGCCAGCTCAGCGGAGCGGATATATGGCTACACCTTC. Its translation: CASSAERIYGYTF.

This clonotype turned up a few times. The rearrangement uses TRBV6-2 or TRBV6-3 and TRBJ2-3; 7 bases are a match to TRBD1. V lost 6 bases and J lost 0; bases outside the gene matches: 3. The CDR3 covers 14 residues. Germline V gives CDR1 MNHEY, CDR2 SVGEGT. The CDR3 reads CASRTDRSTDTQYF. The CDR3 nucleotides are TGTGCCAGCAGGACGGACAGGAGCACAGATACGCAGTATTTT.

This clonotype was seen ten or more times. The chain uses TRBV5-1 and TRBJ2-1; either TRBD1 or TRBD2 may fit D (5 bases each). CDR3 size: 15 residues. Germline V CDR1 and CDR2: SGHRS, YFSETQ. The V end was cut by 2 bases, the J end by 0 bases, with 9 bases between. The CDR3 loop is CASSLDGASYNEQFF. The CDR3 DNA is TGCGCCAGCAGCTTAGACGGGGCCTCCTACAATGAGCAGTTCTTC.

The table lists this clonotype with many counts. The chain recombines TRBV7-2 with TRBJ2-5; D perhaps matches TRBD1 (6 bases). V lost 0 bases and J 0 bases, leaving 17 bases between the germline ends. Germline V gene data show CDR1 as SGHTA and CDR2 as FQGNSA. CDR3 length: 18 amino acids. In DNA, the CDR3 is TGTGCCAGCAGCTTAGCCTCAACAGGGACCCCTTACCAAGAGACCCAGTACTTC. It encodes CASSLASTGTPYQETQYF.

The rearrangement joins TRBV3-1 to TRBJ2-7, with TRBD1 identical over 10 bases. The CDR3 contains 17 residues. V shed 2 bases, J shed 1 base, and the junction held 8 bases outside the gene matches. CDR1 LGHDT and CDR2 YNNKEL come from the germline V gene (reference sequence). The CDR3 DNA reads TGTGCCAGCAGCCAATTTCCGGGACAGGGGATTTCCTACGAGCAGTACTTC. Its translation is CASSQFPGQGISYEQYF.

The chain recombines TRBV20-1 with TRBJ2-7; either TRBD1 or TRBD2 may fit D (5 bases each). V was clipped by 0 bases and J by 0 bases, with 12 bases between them. The CDR3 length is 15 residues. Germline assignment: CDR1 DFQATT and CDR2 SNEGSKA (reference sequence). CDR3 sequence: CSARDWTGTSYEQYF. DNA of the CDR3: TGCAGTGCTAGAGATTGGACCGGGACCTCCTACGAGCAGTACTTC.

This clonotype appeared a few times. The chain combines TRBV7-9 with TRBJ2-3, with D tentatively TRBD2 (5 bases). The CDR3 is 14 amino acids. In germline, CDR1 is SEHNR, CDR2 FQNEAQ (reference sequence). Trimming removed 1 base from V and 3 bases from J, with 8 bases in between. The CDR3 region has the DNA TGTGCCAGCAGCTTAGGAGGGAAAACAGATACGCAGTATTTT. The encoded protein is CASSLGGKTDTQYF.

The chain employs TRBV4-1 and TRBJ1-2, with 7 bases identical to TRBD1. J was trimmed by 3 bases and V by 1 base; bases with no gene match: 17. The CDR3 totals 19 residues. Germline V gene data show CDR1 as MGHRA and CDR2 as YSYEKL. The CDR3 here is CASSQVGRSVRQGDYGYTF. The CDR3, as DNA: TGCGCCAGCAGCCAAGTTGGTAGATCCGTTAGACAGGGCGACTATGGCTACACCTTC.

The gene calls are TRBV2 and TRBJ2-1; the match to TRBD2 covers 9 bases. The CDR3 consists of 14 residues. V gave up 6 bases and J gave up 12 bases; unmatched junction bases: 12. Germline values: CDR1 SNHLY, CDR2 FYNNEI. The DNA of the CDR3 is TGTGCCAGCAGAGAAACGGACGGGACTAGCAGGCAGTTCTTC. It codes for CASRETDGTSRQFF.

This clonotype has at least ten counts. The chain is built from TRBV20-1 and TRBJ2-3; D not certain. The CDR3 spans 11 residues. V lost 6 bases to trimming and J lost 7 bases, with 11 bases between them. Germline CDR1 DFQATT, CDR2 SNEGSKA (reference sequence). CDR3 DNA sequence: TGCAGTGCCAGCGTATCAAATACGCAGTATTTT. Translated, it gives CSASVSNTQYF.

This clonotype has ten or more counts. The chain uses TRBV12-3 or TRBV12-4 and TRBJ2-7; 9 bases fit TRBD1. The CDR3 is 16 amino acids. Unmatched junction bases numbered 12, after V lost 6 bases and J lost 3 bases. CDR3 bases: TGTGCCAGCAGCCCCCCAAGCGGGACAGGGATCTACGAGCAGTACTTC. Translated, it gives CASSPPSGTGIYEQYF.